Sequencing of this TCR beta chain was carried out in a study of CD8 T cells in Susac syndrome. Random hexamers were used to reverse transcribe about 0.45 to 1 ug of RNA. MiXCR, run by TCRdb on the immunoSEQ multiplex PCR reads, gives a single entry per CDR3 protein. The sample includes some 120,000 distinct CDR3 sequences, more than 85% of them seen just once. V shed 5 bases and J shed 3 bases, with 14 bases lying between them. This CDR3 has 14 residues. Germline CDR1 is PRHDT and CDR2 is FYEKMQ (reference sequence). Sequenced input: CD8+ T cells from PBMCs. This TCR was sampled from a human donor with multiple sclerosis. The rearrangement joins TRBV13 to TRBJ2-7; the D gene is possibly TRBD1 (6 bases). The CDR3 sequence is CASSTRVRGYEQYF. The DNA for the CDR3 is TGTGCCAGCAGCACCCGGGTCAGGGGCTACGAGCAGTACTTC.